The rows below give T cell receptor beta chains drawn from one sample of a study of Ad26.COV2.S vaccination and SARS-CoV-2 variants. Here immunoSEQ multiplex PCR was the method, and the copy in TCRdb shows in-frame clones only, minus some. The data contain approximately 350,000 clones, roughly 85% of them singletons. Sequencing was performed on peripheral blood, taken in a trial of Ad26.COV2.S vaccine versus placebo. The receptors were gathered from a person between 18 and 59 years old who received the Ad26.COV2.S COVID-19 vaccine or a placebo. The CDR3 runs from the conserved cysteine through the conserved F or W. D genes are given only for firm matches. Clone size is given for some rows only: seen once, a few or many times, or a class if the clone is expanded.

clone size	V gene	J gene	D gene	CDR3 DNA	CDR3 protein
NA	TRBV20-1	TRBJ2-5	NA	TGCAGTGCTAGTTGGAGGGGACGGGAGACCCAGTACTTC	CSASWRGRETQYF
once	TRBV15	TRBJ2-7	TRBD2	TGTGCCACCCGAGGGGAGGGGTCCTACGAGCAGTACTTC	CATRGEGSYEQYF
NA	TRBV24-1	TRBJ2-3	TRBD2	TGTGCCACCAGTGACCCCGGGACTAGTAAGTGGTATTTT	CATSDPGTSKWYF
NA	TRBV15	TRBJ2-7	NA	TGTGCCACCAGCAGAGCGGGGGAGAGCTCCTACGAGCAGTACTTC	CATSRAGESSYEQYF
NA	TRBV15	TRBJ2-7	NA	TGTGCCACCAGCAGAGGAGGAGGGGAAGGTTTCGAGCAGTACTTC	CATSRGGGEGFEQYF
NA	TRBV14	TRBJ2-3	TRBD2	TGTGCCAGCAGCCAAGATAGCGGGATCTGGGCAGATACGCAGTATTTT	CASSQDSGIWADTQYF
NA	TRBV7-2	TRBJ1-1	NA	TGTGCCAGCAGAATGAACACTGAAGCTTTCTTT	CASRMNTEAFF
NA	TRBV23-1	TRBJ2-3	TRBD1	TGCGCCAGCAGGTACGGGACAGGCCCCACAGATACGCAGTATTTT	CASRYGTGPTDTQYF
NA	TRBV11-2	TRBJ1-3	NA	TGTGCCAGCAGCTTAGATGGTGGCCCCGGGAGCACCATATATTTT	CASSLDGGPGSTIYF
once	TRBV18	TRBJ2-7	NA	TGTGCCAGCTCACCGCGCGACGGCCCGACTTACGAGCAGTACTTC	CASSPRDGPTYEQYF
NA	TRBV30	TRBJ2-7	NA	TGTGCCTGGAGCGAACAGGGCTACGAGCAGTACTTC	CAWSEQGYEQYF
NA	TRBV7-2	TRBJ1-2	NA	TGTGCCAGCAGCCCCGTGGGGGGGAGTAACTATGGCTACACCTTC	CASSPVGGSNYGYTF
NA	TRBV19	TRBJ1-5	NA	TGTGCCAGTAGTACCGGACAGATCCCCAATCAGCCCCAGCATTTT	CASSTGQIPNQPQHF
NA	TRBV20-1	TRBJ1-1	NA	TGCAGTGCTTCCTATAACACTGAAGCTTTCTTT	CSASYNTEAFF
NA	TRBV2	TRBJ1-6	NA	TGTGCCAGCAGTGTCGGCCCTTTGGGGGGGATTTCACCCCTCCACTTT	CASSVGPLGGISPLHF
NA	TRBV9	TRBJ2-1	TRBD2	TGTGCCAGCAGCGTACGCGGGACTAGCGGGAGGTACAATGAGCAGTTCTTC	CASSVRGTSGRYNEQFF
NA	TRBV5-4	TRBJ2-7	TRBD1	TGTGCCAGCTCGACAGGGATAAACTACGAGCAGTACTTC	CASSTGINYEQYF
NA	TRBV27	TRBJ1-1	NA	TGTGCCAGCAGTTTTTGGGGTGGGACTGAAGCTTTCTTT	CASSFWGGTEAFF
NA	TRBV20-1	TRBJ1-2	NA	TGCAGTGCCACGGACCGCCCAAACACCTTC	CSATDRPNTF
few	TRBV19	TRBJ2-7	NA	TGTGCCAGTAGTTTTTACCCCAGCGGACTCGGGTCCTACGAGCAGTACTTC	CASSFYPSGLGSYEQYF
NA	TRBV10-1	TRBJ1-5	NA	TGCGCCACCCTAACCGATCAGCCCCAGCATTTT	CATLTDQPQHF
NA	TRBV14	TRBJ2-1	NA	TGTGCCAGCAGCCAAGATCGGCAGGTACTTCCGGAGCAGTTCTTC	CASSQDRQVLPEQFF
NA	TRBV7-9	TRBJ1-6	NA	TGTGCCAGCAGCTCCAATCAGGGTTTTTCACCCCTCCACTTT	CASSSNQGFSPLHF
NA	TRBV19	TRBJ2-3	NA	TGTGCCAGTAGTATTTCTTTTAGCACAGATACGCAGTATTTT	CASSISFSTDTQYF
NA	TRBV7-6	TRBJ1-1	NA	TGTGCCAGCAGCTTAGTTCCCAGGACCGCTGAAGCTTTCTTT	CASSLVPRTAEAFF